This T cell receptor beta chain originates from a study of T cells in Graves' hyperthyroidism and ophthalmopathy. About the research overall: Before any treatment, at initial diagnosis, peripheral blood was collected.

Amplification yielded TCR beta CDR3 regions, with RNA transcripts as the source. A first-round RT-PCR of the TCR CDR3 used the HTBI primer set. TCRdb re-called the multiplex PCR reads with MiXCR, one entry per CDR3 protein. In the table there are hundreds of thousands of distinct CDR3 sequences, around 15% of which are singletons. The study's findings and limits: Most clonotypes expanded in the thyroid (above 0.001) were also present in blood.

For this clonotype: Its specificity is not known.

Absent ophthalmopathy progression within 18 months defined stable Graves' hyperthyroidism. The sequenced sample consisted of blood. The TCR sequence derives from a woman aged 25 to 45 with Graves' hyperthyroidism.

Written as DNA, the CDR3 is TGTGCCAGCAGCTTGGAAGGCAGGGTGTACGAGCAGTACTTC. The encoded protein is CASSLEGRVYEQYF. This sequence joins TRBV5-5 and TRBJ2-7; D is possibly TRBD1 (5 bases). Germline CDR1 SGHKS, CDR2 YYEKEE (reference sequence). Trimming pared 0 bases from V and 4 bases from J, leaving 11 bases between. This CDR3 is built from 14 residues.